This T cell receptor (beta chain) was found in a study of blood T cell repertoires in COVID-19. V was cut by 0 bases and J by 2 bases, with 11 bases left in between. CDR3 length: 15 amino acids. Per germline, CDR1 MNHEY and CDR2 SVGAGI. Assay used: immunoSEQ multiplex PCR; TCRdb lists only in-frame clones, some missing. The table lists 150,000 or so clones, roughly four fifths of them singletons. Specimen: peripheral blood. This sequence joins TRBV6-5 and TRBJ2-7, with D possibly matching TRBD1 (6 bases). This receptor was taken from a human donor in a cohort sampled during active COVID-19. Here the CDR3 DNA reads TGTGCCAGCAGTTACTCAGGTCAGGGGACCTACGAGCAGTACTTC. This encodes CASSYSGQGTYEQYF.